These 10 T cell receptor beta chains were sequenced from one sample in a study of cytomegalovirus exposure and HLA in healthy donors. The PCR contained 60 Vbeta and 13 Jbeta primers. The assay was immunoSEQ multiplex PCR, and TCRdb's table has in-frame clones only and misses some. The sample lists fewer than 90,000 clones, roughly 79% seen once, with approximately 5.7% in the top ten. Sequenced input: PBMCs. These receptors came from a female donor in good health and CMV-seronegative.

This chain links TRBV7-6 with TRBJ2-1; 8 bases map to TRBD2. This CDR3 is built from 14 residues. The trim removed 7 bases at V and 8 bases at J, leaving 10 bases unmatched. The germline gives CDR1 SGHVS, CDR2 FNYEAQ. CDR3 sequence: CASTLGAGGDEQFF. CDR3 DNA: TGTGCCAGCACCCTAGGGGCGGGAGGAGATGAGCAGTTCTTC.

The chain combines TRBV1 with TRBJ2-5; TRBD2, the D gene given by the table, was not confirmed from the DNA. TRBV1 is deemed a pseudogene. This CDR3 has 19 residues. The CDR3 bases are TGCACCAGCAGCCAAGATTGGCTAGCGGGGGCCCTAGGGCCAGAGACCCAGTACTTC. Translation: CTSSQDWLAGALGPETQYF.

This clone turned up a few times. The rearrangement links TRBV5-1 to TRBJ1-1, with 10 positions matching TRBD1. The ends lost 4 bases at V and 4 bases at J; junction bases unmatched: 7. The CDR3 covers 15 residues. Germline V gives CDR1 SGHRS, CDR2 YFSETQ. The CDR3 here is CASSGGQGEVTEAFF. As DNA, the CDR3 is TGCGCCAGCAGCGGAGGACAGGGGGAGGTCACTGAAGCTTTCTTT.

The J gene is TRBJ2-5, the V gene TRBV18; TRBD1 agrees at 11 bases. Germline assignment: CDR1 KGHSH and CDR2 LQKENI. This CDR3 contains 14 residues. J was trimmed by 9 bases and V by 3 bases; bases with no gene match: 6. The CDR3 region has the DNA TGTGCCAGCTCACCGCCCGGGACAGGGGGTTCCCAGTACTTC. Amino acid sequence: CASSPPGTGGSQYF.

The rearrangement uses TRBV29-1 and TRBJ1-4; D gene ambiguous. Trimming took 5 bases from V and 6 from J, leaving 4 bases between them. This CDR3 region has 10 residues. Per the germline V gene, CDR1 is SQVTM and CDR2 is ANQGSEA. CDR3 region: CSVYYEKLFF. In nucleotides, the CDR3 is TGCAGCGTTTATTATGAAAAACTGTTTTTT.

The genes are TRBV9 and TRBJ2-5; tentative D call: TRBD2 (7 bases). CDR3 length: 17 residues. Germline-derived CDR1 and CDR2 are SGDLS and YYNGEE. The V end was cut by 0 bases, the J end by 3 bases, with 18 bases between. CDR3 loop: CASSVDTGGALKETQYF. CDR3 DNA: TGTGCCAGCAGCGTAGATACGGGGGGCGCCTTAAAAGAGACCCAGTACTTC.

The gene calls are TRBV7-2 and TRBJ1-2; maybe TRBD1 (6 bases). The CDR3 is 13 amino acids. The germline CDR1 and CDR2 sequences are SGHTA and FQGNSA. Trimming took off 5 bases at V and 2 bases at J, with 9 bases between the two ends. As DNA, the CDR3 is TGTGCCAGCAGCACGGGACAAAACTATGGCTACACCTTC. This translates into CASSTGQNYGYTF.

The chain has TRBV30 and TRBJ2-7; TRBD1 agrees at 10 bases. J was trimmed by 4 bases and V by 3 bases; bases with no gene match: 3. The CDR3 is made up of 13 amino acids. Germline loops: CDR1 GTSNPN, CDR2 SVGIG (reference sequence). The CDR3 sequence: CAWSGQGVYEQYF. The CDR3 coding sequence is TGTGCCTGGAGCGGACAGGGGGTGTACGAGCAGTACTTC.

The chain's CDR3 is CASSVEGRAYGYTF. The CDR3 nucleotides read TGTGCCAGCAGTGTGGAGGGGAGGGCCTATGGCTACACCTTC. The rearrangement joins TRBV2 to TRBJ1-2, with D possibly TRBD1 on 5 matching bases. The V gene lost 4 bases and the J gene lost 4 bases, with 13 bases spanning the gap. The germline gives CDR1 SNHLY, CDR2 FYNNEI. The CDR3 runs to 14 residues.

This chain uses TRBV7-6 with TRBJ1-2; weak D call: TRBD1 (6 bases). With 2 bases removed from V and 7 bases from J, the gap between germline ends came to 20 bases. Germline loops: CDR1 SGHVS, CDR2 FNYEAQ. This CDR3 is 16 amino acids long. Written as DNA, the CDR3 is TGTGCCAGCAGCTTAAACCCTCCCGGGGGGGCAGGTGGCTACACCTTC. Its protein is CASSLNPPGGAGGYTF.